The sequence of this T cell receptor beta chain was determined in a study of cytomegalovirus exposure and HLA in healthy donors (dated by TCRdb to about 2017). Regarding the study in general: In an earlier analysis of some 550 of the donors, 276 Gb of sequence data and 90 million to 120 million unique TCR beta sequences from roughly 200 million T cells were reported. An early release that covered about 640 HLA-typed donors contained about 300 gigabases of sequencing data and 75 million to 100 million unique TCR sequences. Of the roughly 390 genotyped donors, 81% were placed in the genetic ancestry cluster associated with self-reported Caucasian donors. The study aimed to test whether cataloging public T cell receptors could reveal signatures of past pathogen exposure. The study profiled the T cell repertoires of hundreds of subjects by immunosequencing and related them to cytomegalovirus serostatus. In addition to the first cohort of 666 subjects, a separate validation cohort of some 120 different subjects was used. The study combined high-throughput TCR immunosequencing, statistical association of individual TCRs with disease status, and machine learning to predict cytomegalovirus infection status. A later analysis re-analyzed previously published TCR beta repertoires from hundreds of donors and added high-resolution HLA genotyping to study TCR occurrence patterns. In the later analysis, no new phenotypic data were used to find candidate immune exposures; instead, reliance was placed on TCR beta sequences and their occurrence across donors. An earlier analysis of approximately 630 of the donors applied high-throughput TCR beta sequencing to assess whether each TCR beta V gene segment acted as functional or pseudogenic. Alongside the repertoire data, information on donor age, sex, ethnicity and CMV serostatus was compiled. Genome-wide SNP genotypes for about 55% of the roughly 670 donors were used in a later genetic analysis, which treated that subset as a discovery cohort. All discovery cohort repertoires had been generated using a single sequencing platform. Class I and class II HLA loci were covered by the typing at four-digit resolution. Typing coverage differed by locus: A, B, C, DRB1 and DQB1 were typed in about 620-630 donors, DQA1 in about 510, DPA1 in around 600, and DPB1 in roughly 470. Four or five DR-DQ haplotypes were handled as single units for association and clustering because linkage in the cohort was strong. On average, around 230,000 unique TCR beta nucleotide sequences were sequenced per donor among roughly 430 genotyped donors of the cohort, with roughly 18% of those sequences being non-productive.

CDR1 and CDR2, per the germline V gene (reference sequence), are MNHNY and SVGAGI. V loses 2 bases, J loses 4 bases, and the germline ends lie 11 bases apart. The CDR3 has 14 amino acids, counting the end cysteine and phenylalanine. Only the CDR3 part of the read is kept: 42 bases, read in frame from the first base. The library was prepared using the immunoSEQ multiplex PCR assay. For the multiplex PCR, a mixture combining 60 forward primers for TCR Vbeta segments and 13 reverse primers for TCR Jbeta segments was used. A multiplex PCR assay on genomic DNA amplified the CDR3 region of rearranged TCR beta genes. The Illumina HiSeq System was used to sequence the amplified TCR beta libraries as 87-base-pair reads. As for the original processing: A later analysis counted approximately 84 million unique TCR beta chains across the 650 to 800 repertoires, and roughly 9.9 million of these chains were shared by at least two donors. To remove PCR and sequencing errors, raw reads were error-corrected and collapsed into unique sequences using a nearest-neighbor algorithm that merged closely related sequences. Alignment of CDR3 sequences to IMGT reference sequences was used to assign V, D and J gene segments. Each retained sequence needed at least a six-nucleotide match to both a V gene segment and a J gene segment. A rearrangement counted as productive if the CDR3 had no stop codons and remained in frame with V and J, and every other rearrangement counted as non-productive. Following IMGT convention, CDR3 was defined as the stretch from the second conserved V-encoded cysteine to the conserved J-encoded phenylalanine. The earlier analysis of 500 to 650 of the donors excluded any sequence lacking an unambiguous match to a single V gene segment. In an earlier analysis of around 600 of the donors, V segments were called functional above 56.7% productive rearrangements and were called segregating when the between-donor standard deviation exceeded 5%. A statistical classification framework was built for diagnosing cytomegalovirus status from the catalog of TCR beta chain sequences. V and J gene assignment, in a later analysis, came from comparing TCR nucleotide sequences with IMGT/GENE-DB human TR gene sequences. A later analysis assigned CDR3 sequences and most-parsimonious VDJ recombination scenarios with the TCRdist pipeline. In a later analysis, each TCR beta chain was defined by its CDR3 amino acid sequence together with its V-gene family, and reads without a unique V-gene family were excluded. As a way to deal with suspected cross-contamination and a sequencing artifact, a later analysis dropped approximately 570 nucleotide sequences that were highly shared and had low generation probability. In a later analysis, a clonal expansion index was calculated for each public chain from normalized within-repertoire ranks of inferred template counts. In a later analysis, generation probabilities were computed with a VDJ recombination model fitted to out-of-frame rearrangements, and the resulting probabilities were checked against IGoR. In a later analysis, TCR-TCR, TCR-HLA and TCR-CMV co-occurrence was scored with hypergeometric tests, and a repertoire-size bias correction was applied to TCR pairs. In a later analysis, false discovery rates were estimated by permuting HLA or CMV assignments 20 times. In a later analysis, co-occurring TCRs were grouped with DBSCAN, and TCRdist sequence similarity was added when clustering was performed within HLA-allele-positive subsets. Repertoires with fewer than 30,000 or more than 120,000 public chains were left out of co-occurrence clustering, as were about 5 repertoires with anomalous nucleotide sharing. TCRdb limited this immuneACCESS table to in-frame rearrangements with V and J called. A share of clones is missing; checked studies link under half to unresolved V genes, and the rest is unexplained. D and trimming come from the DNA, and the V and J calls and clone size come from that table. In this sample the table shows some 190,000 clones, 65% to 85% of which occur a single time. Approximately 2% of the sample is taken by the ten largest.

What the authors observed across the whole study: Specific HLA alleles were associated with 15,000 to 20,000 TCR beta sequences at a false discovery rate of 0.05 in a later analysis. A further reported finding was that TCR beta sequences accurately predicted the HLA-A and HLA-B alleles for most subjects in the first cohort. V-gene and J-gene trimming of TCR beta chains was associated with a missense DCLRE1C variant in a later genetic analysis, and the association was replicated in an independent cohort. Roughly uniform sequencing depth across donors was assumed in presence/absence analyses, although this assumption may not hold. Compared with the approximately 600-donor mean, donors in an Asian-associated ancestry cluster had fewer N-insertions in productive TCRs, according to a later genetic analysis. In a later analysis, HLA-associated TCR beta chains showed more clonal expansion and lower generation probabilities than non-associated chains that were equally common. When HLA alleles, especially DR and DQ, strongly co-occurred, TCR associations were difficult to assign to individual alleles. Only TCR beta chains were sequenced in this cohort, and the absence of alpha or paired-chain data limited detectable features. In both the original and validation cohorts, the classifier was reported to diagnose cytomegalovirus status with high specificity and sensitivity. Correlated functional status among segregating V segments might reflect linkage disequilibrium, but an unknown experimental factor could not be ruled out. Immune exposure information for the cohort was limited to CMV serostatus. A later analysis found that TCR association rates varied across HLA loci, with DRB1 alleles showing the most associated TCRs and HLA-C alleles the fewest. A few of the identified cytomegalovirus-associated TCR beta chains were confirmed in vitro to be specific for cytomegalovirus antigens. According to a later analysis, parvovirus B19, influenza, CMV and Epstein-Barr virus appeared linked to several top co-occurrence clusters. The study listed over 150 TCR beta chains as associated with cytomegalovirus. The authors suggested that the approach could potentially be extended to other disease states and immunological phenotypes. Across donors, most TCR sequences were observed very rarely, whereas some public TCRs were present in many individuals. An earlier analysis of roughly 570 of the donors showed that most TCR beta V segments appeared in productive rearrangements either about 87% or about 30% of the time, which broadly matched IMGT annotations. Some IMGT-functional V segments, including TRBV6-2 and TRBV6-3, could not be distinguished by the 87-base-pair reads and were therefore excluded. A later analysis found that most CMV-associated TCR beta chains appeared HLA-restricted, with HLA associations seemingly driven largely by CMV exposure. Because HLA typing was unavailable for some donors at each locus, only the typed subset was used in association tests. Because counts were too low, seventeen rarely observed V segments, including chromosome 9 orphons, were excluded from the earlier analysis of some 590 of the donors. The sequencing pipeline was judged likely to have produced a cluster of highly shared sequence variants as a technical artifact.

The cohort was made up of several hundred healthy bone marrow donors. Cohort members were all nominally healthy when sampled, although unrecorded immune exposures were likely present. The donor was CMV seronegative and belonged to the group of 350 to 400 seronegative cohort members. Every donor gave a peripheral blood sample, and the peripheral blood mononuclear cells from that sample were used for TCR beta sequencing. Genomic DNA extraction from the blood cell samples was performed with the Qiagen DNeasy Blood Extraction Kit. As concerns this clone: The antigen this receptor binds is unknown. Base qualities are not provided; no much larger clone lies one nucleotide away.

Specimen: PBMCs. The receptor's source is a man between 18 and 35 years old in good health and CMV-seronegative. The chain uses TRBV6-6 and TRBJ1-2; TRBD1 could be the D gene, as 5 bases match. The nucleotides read TGTGCCAGCAGTTACGGGCAGGGTGCCTATGGCTACACCTTC. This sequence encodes CASSYGQGAYGYTF.